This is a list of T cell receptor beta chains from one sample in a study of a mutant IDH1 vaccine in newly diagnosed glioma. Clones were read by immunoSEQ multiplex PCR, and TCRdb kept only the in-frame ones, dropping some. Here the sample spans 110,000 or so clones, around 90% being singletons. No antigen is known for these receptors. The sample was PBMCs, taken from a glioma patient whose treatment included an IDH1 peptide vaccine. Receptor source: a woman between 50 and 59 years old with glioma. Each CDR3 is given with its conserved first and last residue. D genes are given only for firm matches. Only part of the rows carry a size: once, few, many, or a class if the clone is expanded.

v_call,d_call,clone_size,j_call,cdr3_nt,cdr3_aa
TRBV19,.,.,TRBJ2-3,TGTGCCAGTAGTACTATGGACTTCACAGATACGCAGTATTTT,CASSTMDFTDTQYF
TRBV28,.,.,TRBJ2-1,TGTGCCAGCAGCCAGGACAAATACAATGAGCAGTTCTTC,CASSQDKYNEQFF
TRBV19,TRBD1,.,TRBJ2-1,TGTGCCAGTACTCCGGACAGGGGTAGAAATGAGCAGTTCTTC,CASTPDRGRNEQFF
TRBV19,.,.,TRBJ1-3,TGTGCCAGTAGTCATCAGGGCACTGGAAACACCATATATTTT,CASSHQGTGNTIYF
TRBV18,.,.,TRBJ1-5,TGTGCCAGCTCACCACCACCACCACAGCCCCAGCATTTT,CASSPPPPQPQHF
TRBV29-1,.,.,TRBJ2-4,TGCAGCGTTGAAGGGGAAAACATTCAGTACTTC,CSVEGENIQYF
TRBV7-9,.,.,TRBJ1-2,TGTGCCAGCAGCCCTCCCTTTTCTAACTATGGCTACACCTTC,CASSPPFSNYGYTF
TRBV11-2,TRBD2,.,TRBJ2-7,TGTGCCAGCACTACTAGCGGGATCACCTACGAGCAGTACTTC,CASTTSGITYEQYF
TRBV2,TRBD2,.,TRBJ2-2,TGTGCCAGCAGACGCGGGACTAGCGGGAATAAGGGCACCGGGGAGCTGTTTTTT,CASRRGTSGNKGTGELFF
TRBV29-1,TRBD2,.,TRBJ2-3,TGCAGCGTTGGGGAATTACCTGGACTAGCGGGAGGTTCTAGCACAGATACGCAGTATTTT,CSVGELPGLAGGSSTDTQYF
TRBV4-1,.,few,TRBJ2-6,TGCGCCAGCAGCCTCCGAGCTCAATTCTCTGGGGCCAACGTCCTGACTTTC,CASSLRAQFSGANVLTF
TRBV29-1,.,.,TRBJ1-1,TGCAGCGTTGGACCGGGAATGGCTTTCTTT,CSVGPGMAFF
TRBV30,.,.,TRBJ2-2,TGTGCCTGGTCAGGTAGGGGGAACACCGGGGAGCTGTTTTTT,CAWSGRGNTGELFF
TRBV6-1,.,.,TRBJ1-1,TGTGCCAGCAGTGAATATAGAAACACTGAAGCTTTCTTT,CASSEYRNTEAFF
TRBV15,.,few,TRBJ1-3,TGTGCCACCAGCAGAGATGGGCCTGGAAACACCATATATTTT,CATSRDGPGNTIYF
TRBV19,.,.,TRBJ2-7,TGTGCCAGTAGTATTTGGACGGCCAGACCCTACGAGCAGTACTTC,CASSIWTARPYEQYF
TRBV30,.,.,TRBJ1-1,TGTGCCTGGAGTGTAGTCCCAGGTTCCACTGAAGCTTTCTTT,CAWSVVPGSTEAFF
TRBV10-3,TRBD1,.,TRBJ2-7,TGTGCCATCAGTGACCCCCCGGGGCAGGGGGCCGGCGAGCAGTACTTC,CAISDPPGQGAGEQYF
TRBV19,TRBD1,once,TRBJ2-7,TGTGCCAGTAGTCGGGACAGGGCGGCCTACGAGCAGTACTTC,CASSRDRAAYEQYF
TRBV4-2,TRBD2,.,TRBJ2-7,TGTGCCAGCAGCCAAGGGCCTCCGGGACTAGCGGCGTACGAGCAGTACTTC,CASSQGPPGLAAYEQYF
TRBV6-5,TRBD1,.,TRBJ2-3,TGTGCCAGCAGCAGGACAGGGGGCACAGATACGCAGTATTTT,CASSRTGGTDTQYF
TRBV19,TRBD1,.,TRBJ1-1,TGTGCCAGTAGTATAGGAAGAAACAGGGGGAACACTGAAGCTTTCTTT,CASSIGRNRGNTEAFF
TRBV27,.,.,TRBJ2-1,TGTGCCAGCAGTCCTCACATGGGGGACAATGAGCAGTTCTTC,CASSPHMGDNEQFF
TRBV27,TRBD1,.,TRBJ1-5,TGTGCCAGCAGTCCCCCTCCTCCACGGGACAGGGGGTTTAATAGCAATCAGCCCCAGCATTTT,CASSPPPPRDRGFNSNQPQHF
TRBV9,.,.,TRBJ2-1,TGTGCCAGCAGCGTATCCGGGACAGCCGGGAGTGAGCAGTTCTTC,CASSVSGTAGSEQFF
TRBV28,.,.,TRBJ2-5,TGTGCCAGCACTTACACCGGTGGGACCCAGTACTTC,CASTYTGGTQYF
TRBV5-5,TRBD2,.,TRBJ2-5,TGTGCCAGCAGCTTGGAGGCTAGCGGATGGATCCAAGAGACCCAGTACTTC,CASSLEASGWIQETQYF
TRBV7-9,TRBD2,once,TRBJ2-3,TGTGCCAGCAGCGCTTGGACTAGCGGGCCAGCAGATACGCAGTATTTT,CASSAWTSGPADTQYF
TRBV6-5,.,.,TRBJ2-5,TGTGCCAGCAGTTACTCGCCAGGGCAAGAGACCCAGTACTTC,CASSYSPGQETQYF
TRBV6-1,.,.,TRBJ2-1,TGTGCCAGCAGGCCTACTTTTACCCCGGGGAATGAGCAGTTCTTC,CASRPTFTPGNEQFF
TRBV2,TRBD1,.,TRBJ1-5,TGTGCCAGCAGTTGGACAGGGTGGGGTCAGCCCCAGCATTTT,CASSWTGWGQPQHF
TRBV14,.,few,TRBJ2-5,TGTGCCAGCAGCCAGGGTCTTGGGGAGACCCAGTACTTC,CASSQGLGETQYF
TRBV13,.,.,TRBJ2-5,TGTGCCAGCAGCCTTAGACCCGGCCTACCCCAAGAGACCCAGTACTTC,CASSLRPGLPQETQYF
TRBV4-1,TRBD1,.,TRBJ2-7,TGCGCCAGCAGCCACAGAAAGACAGGGGGTCTCCGGGAGCAGTACTTC,CASSHRKTGGLREQYF
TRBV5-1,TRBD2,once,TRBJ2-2,TGCGCCAGCAGCTTGTCGCCTAGCGGGACCGGGGAGCTGTTTTTT,CASSLSPSGTGELFF
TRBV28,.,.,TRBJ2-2,TGTGCCAGCAGTTTTTGGAGGGGTAGCTCCGGGGAGCTGTTTTTT,CASSFWRGSSGELFF
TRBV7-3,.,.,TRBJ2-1,TGTGCCAGCAGCTTCCCCCCAGGGGGAGGATGGAGTACGAATGAGCAGTTCTTC,CASSFPPGGGWSTNEQFF
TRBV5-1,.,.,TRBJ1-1,TGCGCCAGCAGCTTGGGCCTACGGGACACGAACACTGAAGCTTTCTTT,CASSLGLRDTNTEAFF
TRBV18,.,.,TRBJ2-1,TGTGCCAGCTCACCATTACTCGACAATGAGCAGTTCTTC,CASSPLLDNEQFF
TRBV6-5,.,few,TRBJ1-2,TGTGCCAGCAGTTTCTCTGGCTATGGCTACACCTTC,CASSFSGYGYTF
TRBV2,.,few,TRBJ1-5,TGTGCCAGCAGTGCCAGCTACAATCAGCCCCAGCATTTT,CASSASYNQPQHF
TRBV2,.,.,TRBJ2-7,TGTGCCAGCAGTGACTCCCCCAGGGGCGGTCACGAGCAGTACTTC,CASSDSPRGGHEQYF
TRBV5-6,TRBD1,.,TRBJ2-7,TGTGCCAGCAGCTTGACAGGGGGTGAGCAGTACTTC,CASSLTGGEQYF
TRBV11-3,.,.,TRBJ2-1,TGTGCCAGCAGCTCGAGAGGGGGCTCCTACAATGAGCAGTTCTTC,CASSSRGGSYNEQFF
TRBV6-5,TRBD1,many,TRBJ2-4,TGTGCCAGCAGTTATGGGACAGGGAGAAACATTCAGTACTTC,CASSYGTGRNIQYF
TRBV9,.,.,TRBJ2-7,TGTGCCAGCAGCGTATCCCCCCTAGGACTCTCCTACGAGCAGTACTTC,CASSVSPLGLSYEQYF
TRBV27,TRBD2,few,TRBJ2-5,TGTGCCAGCAGTTTTGGGCTAGCGGGAGCTAAGGAGACCCAGTACTTC,CASSFGLAGAKETQYF
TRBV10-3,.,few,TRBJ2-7,TGTGCCTCCTACGAGGGGAGAACTTCCTACGAGCAGTACTTC,CASYEGRTSYEQYF
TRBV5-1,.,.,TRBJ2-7,TGCGCCAGCAGCAACCGAGGAGGGGCCATAAGGGACGAGCAGTACTTC,CASSNRGGAIRDEQYF
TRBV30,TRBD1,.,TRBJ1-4,TGTGCCTGGAGTAGTAAGCAGGGGGGGTATGAAAAACTGTTTTTT,CAWSSKQGGYEKLFF
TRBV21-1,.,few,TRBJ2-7,TGTGCCAGCAGCACATCAGCGGGCACCTACGAGCAGTACTTC,CASSTSAGTYEQYF
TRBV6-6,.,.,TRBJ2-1,TGTGCCAGCAGTCAGACTGGCAGCTCCTACAATGAGCAGTTCTTC,CASSQTGSSYNEQFF
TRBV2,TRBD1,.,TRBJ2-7,TGTGCCAGCAGTGCGGTCGGACAGGTCCACAACTTCTCCTACGAGCAGTACTTC,CASSAVGQVHNFSYEQYF
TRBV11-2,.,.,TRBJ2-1,TGTGCCAGCAGCCCAACAGGGTTCCCCTACAATGAGCAGTTCTTC,CASSPTGFPYNEQFF
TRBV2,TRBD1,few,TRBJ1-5,TGTGCCAGCAGTGGGACAGGGGGTCTGGGCAATCAGCCCCAGCATTTT,CASSGTGGLGNQPQHF
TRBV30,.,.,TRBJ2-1,TGTGCCTGGAGAGAATACAATGAGCAGTTCTTC,CAWREYNEQFF
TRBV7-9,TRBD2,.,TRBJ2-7,TGTGCCAGCAGTCAAACCGGGACTAGCGGGAAGGGCGGCTACGAGCAGTACTTC,CASSQTGTSGKGGYEQYF